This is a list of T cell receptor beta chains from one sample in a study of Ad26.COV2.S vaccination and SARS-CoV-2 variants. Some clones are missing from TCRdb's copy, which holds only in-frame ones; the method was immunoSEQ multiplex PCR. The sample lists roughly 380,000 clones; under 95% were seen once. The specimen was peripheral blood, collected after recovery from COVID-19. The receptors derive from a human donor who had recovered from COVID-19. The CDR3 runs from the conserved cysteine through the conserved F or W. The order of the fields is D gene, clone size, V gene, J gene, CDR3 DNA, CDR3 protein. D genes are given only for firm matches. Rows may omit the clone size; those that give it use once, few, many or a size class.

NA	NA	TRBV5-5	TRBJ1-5	TGTGCCAGCAGCTTGACCCACCGGGGGGCCTTTAGCAATCAGCCCCAGCATTTT	CASSLTHRGAFSNQPQHF
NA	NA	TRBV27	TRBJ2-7	TGTGCCAGCAGCCCCACAGTGGGGAACTACGAGCAGTACTTC	CASSPTVGNYEQYF
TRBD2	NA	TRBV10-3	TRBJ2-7	TGTGCCATCAGGGGGGGGTACGAGCAGTACTTC	CAIRGGYEQYF
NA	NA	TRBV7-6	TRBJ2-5	TGTGCCAGCAGCCCCCCTGAGACAGTGCAAGAGACCCAGTACTTC	CASSPPETVQETQYF
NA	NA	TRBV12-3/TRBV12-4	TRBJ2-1	TGTGCCAGCAGTTATACTGCGGGGTCCCTAAGGTTCTTC	CASSYTAGSLRFF
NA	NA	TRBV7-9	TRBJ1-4	TGTGCCAGCAGCCCCATTTCGCTAACGGGTGAAAAACTGTTTTTT	CASSPISLTGEKLFF
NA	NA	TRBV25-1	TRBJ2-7	TGTGCCAGCAGTGAGCCTGGTGTCAGGGTCTACGAGCAGTACTTC	CASSEPGVRVYEQYF
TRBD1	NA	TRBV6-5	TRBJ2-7	TGTGCCAGCAGTTATAGGAGGCAGGGGGACTACGAGCAGTACTTC	CASSYRRQGDYEQYF
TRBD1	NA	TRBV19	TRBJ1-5	TGTGCCAGTAGTATTATGGAGGGGACAGTTCAGCCCCAGCATTTT	CASSIMEGTVQPQHF
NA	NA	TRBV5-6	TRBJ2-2	TGTGCCAGCAGACGGAACCCGCAGGGTCGGAACACCGGGGAGCTGTTTTTT	CASRRNPQGRNTGELFF
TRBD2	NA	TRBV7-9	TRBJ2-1	TGTGCCAGCAGCTTAGGGGTAGCGGGGGGTAACAATGAGCAGTTCTTC	CASSLGVAGGNNEQFF
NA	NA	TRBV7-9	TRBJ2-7	TGTGCCAGCAGCACCGGGTTAGCCCGCTACGAGCAGTACTTC	CASSTGLARYEQYF
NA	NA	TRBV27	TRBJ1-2	TGTGCCAGCCGGGGGGATGGGGGGAACTATGGCTACACCTTC	CASRGDGGNYGYTF
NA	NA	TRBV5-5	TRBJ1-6	TGTGCCAGCAGCCCGGACCTCCTAAATTCACCCCTCCACTTT	CASSPDLLNSPLHF
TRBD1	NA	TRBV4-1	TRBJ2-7	TGCGCCAGCAGCCAAGATTGGGACAGTAGGGGCGAGCAGTACTTC	CASSQDWDSRGEQYF
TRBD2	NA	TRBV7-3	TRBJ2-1	TGTGCCAGCAGCCCTAGCGGGGGCTACAATGAGCAGTTCTTC	CASSPSGGYNEQFF
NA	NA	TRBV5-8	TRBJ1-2	TGTGCCAGCAGCTTAGGCGAAACGAATGGCTACACCTTC	CASSLGETNGYTF
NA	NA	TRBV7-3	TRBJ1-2	TGTGCCAGCAGCTTAGCCTCGAAGGATGGCTACACCTTC	CASSLASKDGYTF
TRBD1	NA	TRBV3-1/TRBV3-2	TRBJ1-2	TGTGCCAGCAGCCACCACGGGACAGGGAGGGCACATGGCTACACCTTC	CASSHHGTGRAHGYTF
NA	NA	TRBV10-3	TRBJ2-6	TGTGCCATCAGCCACCAGGGGCTTCCAACCGCAAATTCTGGGGCCAACGTCCTGACTTTC	CAISHQGLPTANSGANVLTF
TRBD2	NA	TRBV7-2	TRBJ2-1	TGTGCCAGCAGCTTAGTTCGTGCGGGGGGGCCTTTCTTC	CASSLVRAGGPFF
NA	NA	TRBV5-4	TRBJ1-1	TGTGCCAGCAGCTTGGGACAGATGAACACTGAAGCTTTCTTT	CASSLGQMNTEAFF
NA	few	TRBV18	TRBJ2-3	TGTGCCAGCTCACCGCGGGCCGCGGCAGATACGCAGTATTTT	CASSPRAAADTQYF
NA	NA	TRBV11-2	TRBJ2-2	TGTGCCAGCAGCTTAGCCCCGAGGACCGGGGAGCTGTTTTTT	CASSLAPRTGELFF
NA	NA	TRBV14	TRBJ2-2	TGTGCCAGCAGCCAAGATAATGATGAGGGGTGGTCCGGGGAGCTGTTTTTT	CASSQDNDEGWSGELFF
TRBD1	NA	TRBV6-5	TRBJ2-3	TGTGCCAGCAGTTGGGGACAGGGGCCAGATACGCAGTATTTT	CASSWGQGPDTQYF
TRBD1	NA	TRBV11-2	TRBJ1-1	TGTGCCAGCAGCTTTATGCAGGGGGGAACTGAAGCTTTCTTT	CASSFMQGGTEAFF
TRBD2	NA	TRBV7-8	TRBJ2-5	TGTGCCAGCAGCTACCGGAGAACTAGCGGGGGGGCCCAGTACTTC	CASSYRRTSGGAQYF
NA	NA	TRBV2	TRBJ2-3	TGTGCCAGCAACCCGGGACAAAAGACAGATACGCAGTATTTT	CASNPGQKTDTQYF
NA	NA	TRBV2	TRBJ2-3	TGTGCCAGCAGTGAACAGGGGATGGGAGATACGCAGTATTTT	CASSEQGMGDTQYF
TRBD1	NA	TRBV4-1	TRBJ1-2	TGCGCCAGCAGCCCTGGGACAGAGGTTCGATATGGCTACACCTTC	CASSPGTEVRYGYTF
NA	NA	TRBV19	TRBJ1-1	TGTGCCAGTAGTACCGGGGGCAGCGAAGCTTTCTTT	CASSTGGSEAFF